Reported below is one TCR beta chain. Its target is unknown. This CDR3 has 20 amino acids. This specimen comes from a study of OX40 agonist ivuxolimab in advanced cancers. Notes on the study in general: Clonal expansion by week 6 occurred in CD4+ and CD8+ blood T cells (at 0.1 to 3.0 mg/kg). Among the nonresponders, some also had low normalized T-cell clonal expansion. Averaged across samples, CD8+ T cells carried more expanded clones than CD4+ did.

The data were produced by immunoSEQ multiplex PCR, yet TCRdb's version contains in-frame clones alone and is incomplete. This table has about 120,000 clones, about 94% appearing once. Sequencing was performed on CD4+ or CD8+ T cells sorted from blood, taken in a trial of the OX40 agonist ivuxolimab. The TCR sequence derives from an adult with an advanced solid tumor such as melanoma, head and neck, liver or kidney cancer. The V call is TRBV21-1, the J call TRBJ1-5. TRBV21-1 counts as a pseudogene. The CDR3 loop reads CASSKDPRELRKHSNQPQHF. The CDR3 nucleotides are TGTGCCAGCAGCAAAGACCCCCGGGAGTTGAGGAAACATAGCAATCAGCCCCAGCATTTT.